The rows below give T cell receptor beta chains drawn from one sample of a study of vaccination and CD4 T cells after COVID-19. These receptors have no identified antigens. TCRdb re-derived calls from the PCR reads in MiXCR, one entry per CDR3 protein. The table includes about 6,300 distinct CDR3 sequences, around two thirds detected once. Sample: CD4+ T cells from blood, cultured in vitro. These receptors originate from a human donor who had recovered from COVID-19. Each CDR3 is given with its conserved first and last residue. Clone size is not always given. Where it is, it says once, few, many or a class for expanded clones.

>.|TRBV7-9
CASTRTDFEAFF
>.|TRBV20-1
CSALTSDTQYF
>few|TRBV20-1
CSARAGGTGGYGYTF
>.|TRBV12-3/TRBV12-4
CASSSVITYTF
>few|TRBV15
CATSRPGRLYEQYF
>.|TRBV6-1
CASSHLADRELSYGYTF
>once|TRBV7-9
CAGRRSRESTGANVLTF
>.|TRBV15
CATSRVGGPQYF
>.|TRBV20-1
CSARDIGRGSYNEQFF
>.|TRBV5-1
CASRGVTTNSPLHF
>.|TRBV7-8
CASSGEASGDTEAFF
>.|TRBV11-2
CASSLRGTQPQHF
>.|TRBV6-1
CASIRSRSMNTEAFF
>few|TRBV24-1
CATSDPGLAPTGELFF
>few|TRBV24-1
CATSDSLEQYF
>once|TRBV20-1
CSAYRGQGSNQPQHF
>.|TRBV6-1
CASSHQSVHEEGAYGYTF
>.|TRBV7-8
CASSLFPGQQETQYF
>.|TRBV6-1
CASNSPRDSSYEQYF
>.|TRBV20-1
CSAKTPNTGELFF
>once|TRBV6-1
CASRIASTGELFF
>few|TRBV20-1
CSALHSGTLTEPQYF
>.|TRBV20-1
CSATAGANTEAFF
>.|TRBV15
CATSRGGSTNYGYTF
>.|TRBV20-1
CSARDQRVNQETQYF
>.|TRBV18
CASSPAGIGANVLTF
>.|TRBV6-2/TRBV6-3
CASTYRPGSASETQYF
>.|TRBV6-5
CASSYWSSFTGELFF
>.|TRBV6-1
CASRGDRSEQYF
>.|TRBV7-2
CASSRQGAHYETQYF
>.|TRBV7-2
CASSLVGSVSAGGQETQYF
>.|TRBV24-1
CATSESGRGGTYNEQFF
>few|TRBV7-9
CASSFQGNSPLHF
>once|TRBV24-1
CATSDTTGTSGSTDTQYF
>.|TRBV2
CASIEETGLGYTF
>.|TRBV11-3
CASSLDGGFDYEQYF
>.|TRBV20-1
CSARDNGGLGSYTF
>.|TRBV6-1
CASSELAHEQYF
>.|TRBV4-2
CASSQSDRDNQPQHF
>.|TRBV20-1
CSANTGGNQPQHF
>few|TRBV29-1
CSVQGTEAFF
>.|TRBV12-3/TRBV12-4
CASSLGQGFLNTEAFF
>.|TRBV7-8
CASSLADRVSGNTIYF
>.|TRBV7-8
CASSLARGAGGYTF
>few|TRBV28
CASRTGGDRGAYEQYF
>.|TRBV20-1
CSARAPGSGLETQYF
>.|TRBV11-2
CASSLGPGTSGGYEQYF
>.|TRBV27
CASSLSAYSRETQYF
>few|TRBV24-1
CATSESSF